Reported below is one TCR beta chain. Its antigen is not identified. The data derive from a study of vaccination and CD4 T cells after COVID-19. As for the study in general: Culture controls were given either a CEFX pool, an HIV-1 Nef pool, or no peptide.

V shed 7 bases, J shed 1 base, and the junction held 5 bases outside the gene matches. Germline V CDR1 and CDR2: MNHEY, SMNVEV (reference sequence). The CDR3 is made up of 17 amino acids. Broader study findings: A median of around 86% of reactive clones, in convalescent patients, became evident only post-vaccination.

Cultured CD4+ T-cell DNA underwent Oncomine TCR Beta short-read sequencing. Via MiXCR, TCRdb re-called the PCR reads, giving one row per CDR3 protein. Counted here are about 15,000 distinct CDR3 sequences, under 60% occurring once; the ten biggest clones make up over 10%. Treatment reported: approximately nine-day PBMC culture with coronavirus spike peptide pools or control peptides (ViraFEST assay). Once peptide pools had expanded antigen-specific T cells, ViraFEST sequenced TCRs. Input material: CD4+ T cells from blood, cultured in vitro. The sequence was obtained from a human donor who had recovered from COVID-19. The chain employs TRBV27 and TRBJ2-1; 15 positions agree with TRBD2. The CDR3 DNA sequence: TGTGCCAGCACTGGACTAGCGGGAGGGGGGTCCTACAATGAGCAGTTCTTC. It is translated as CASTGLAGGGSYNEQFF.